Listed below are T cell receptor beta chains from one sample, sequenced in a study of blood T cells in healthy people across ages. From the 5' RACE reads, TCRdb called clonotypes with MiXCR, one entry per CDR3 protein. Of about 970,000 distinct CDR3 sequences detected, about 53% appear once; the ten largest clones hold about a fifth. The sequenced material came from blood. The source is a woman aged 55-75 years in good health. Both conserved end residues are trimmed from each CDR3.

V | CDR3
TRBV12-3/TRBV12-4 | ASRTGRINHGEQY
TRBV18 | ASSPPRGTGAGETQY
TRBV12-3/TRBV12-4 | ASSTTGGRSPLH
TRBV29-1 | SYNRGTPETQY
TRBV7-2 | ASSLWGTSGRSYNEQY
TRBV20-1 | SARTFETGSSNEQF
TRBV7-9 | ASTNAGLGTDTQY
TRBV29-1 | SGQYSSTDTQY
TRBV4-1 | ASSQRQLPLGSSRKLETQY
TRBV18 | ASSPADRQVEQF
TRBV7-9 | ASSLALGQQY
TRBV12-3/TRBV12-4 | ASSLLAGGIDTQY
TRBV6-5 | ASSYSLGVWNTDTQY
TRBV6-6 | ASSLRLSGGRNNEQF
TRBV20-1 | SARGIVGTGELF
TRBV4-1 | ASSHDLRTRNYGYT
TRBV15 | ATSRDGGAVSSYEQY
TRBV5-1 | ASSLGRGISYEQY
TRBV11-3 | ASSLDGTGGVETQY
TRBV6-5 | ASSLPSPGANVLT
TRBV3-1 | ASSQVINEQF
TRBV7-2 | ASSLAGLQEAQY
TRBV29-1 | SVSISGEQF
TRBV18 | ASSHRSPYNEQF
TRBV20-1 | SARTSGIRRNEQF
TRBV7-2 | ASSVLDRWNFNEQY
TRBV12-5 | ASGPGESGANVLT
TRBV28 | ASRPSGSSYNEQY
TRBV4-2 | ASSQESNTEAF
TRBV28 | ASQRGTGANVLT
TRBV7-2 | ASSLLAGIYVSEQY
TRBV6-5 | ASSYEARQPQH
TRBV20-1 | SATREEETQY
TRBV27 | ATQHQGARHEQF
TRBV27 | ASSRQIGGETQY
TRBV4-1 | ASSQDWGRRETQY
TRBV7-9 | ASSLGTSGVWGNEQF
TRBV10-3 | AISWLSGRAYEQY
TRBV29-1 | SVSRAGAGDTQY
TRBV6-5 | ASNTLGLAGDETQY
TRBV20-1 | SARAPTDGPSYEQY
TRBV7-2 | ASSARRAGVNEQF
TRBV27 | ASSLGPAGSSYEQY
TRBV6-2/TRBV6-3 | ASLRAGYYEQY
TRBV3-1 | ASSHSRATNEKLF
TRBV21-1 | ASSKGPTGADTQY
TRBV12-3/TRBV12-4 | ASSLAGGGHEQY
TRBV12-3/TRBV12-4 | ASSPYPSGRTKNIQY
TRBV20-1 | SASPLLTGANVLT